The 21 T cell receptor beta chains below were found in one sample sequenced in a study of OX40 agonist ivuxolimab in advanced cancers. The repertoire was sequenced with immunoSEQ multiplex PCR; TCRdb's copy has only in-frame clones and lacks some. The sample carries 77,000 or so clones, roughly 85% recorded once. The input for sequencing was CD4+ or CD8+ T cells sorted from blood, taken in a trial of the OX40 agonist ivuxolimab. These receptors came from an adult with an advanced solid tumor such as melanoma, head and neck, liver or kidney cancer.

In the case of this clone: This specimen includes other DNA sequences encoding the same CDR3. The chain carries TRBV29-1 and TRBJ1-5; no reliable D call. Germline CDR1 reads SQVTM; CDR2 reads ANQGSEA. Trimming shortened V by 4 bases and J by 4 bases, and 11 bases separated the two germline ends. There are 13 residues in the CDR3. CDR3 loop: CSVADGGNQPQHF. The CDR3 DNA follows: TGCAGCGTTGCGGATGGTGGTAATCAGCCCCAGCATTTT.

This clone was seen only a few times. The chain uses TRBV25-1 and TRBJ1-1; no clear D. V lost 2 bases, J lost 3 bases, and 10 bases lay in between. This CDR3 has 14 residues. Germline V gives CDR1 MGHDK, CDR2 SYGVNS. This CDR3 reads CASSESLPHTEAFF. As DNA, the CDR3 is TGTGCCAGCAGTGAAAGCTTACCCCACACTGAAGCTTTCTTT.

The chain recombines TRBV2 with TRBJ1-3, with D possibly matching TRBD1 (6 bases). The germline V and J ends were trimmed by 8 bases and 4 bases, with 15 bases remaining between them. The CDR3 sequence is 14 residues long. CDR1 and CDR2 from the germline V gene are SNHLY and FYNNEI. The CDR3 bases are TGTGCCAGCTCCCCCGACAGGCTCGGAAACACCATATATTTT. Residues: CASSPDRLGNTIYF.

The chain couples TRBV7-6 to TRBJ2-1; D not resolved. Germline assignment: CDR1 SGHVS and CDR2 FNYEAQ. The CDR3 extends over 15 amino acids. V shed 3 bases and J shed 4 bases, with 13 bases lying between them. The CDR3 sequence is CASSLRTDHYNEQFF. In DNA form, the CDR3 reads TGTGCCAGCAGCTTGAGAACAGATCATTACAATGAGCAGTTCTTC.

The V and J genes are TRBV5-1 and TRBJ2-7; 7 bases are a match to TRBD2. The CDR3 extends over 15 amino acids. From germline, CDR1 is SGHRS and CDR2 YFSETQ. Trimming took 3 bases from V and 3 from J; bases not matched to a gene: 9. The CDR3: CASSSAGAGLYEQYF. For the CDR3, the DNA is TGCGCCAGCAGCTCGGCGGGAGCAGGGCTCTACGAGCAGTACTTC.

The chain couples TRBV7-8 to TRBJ1-3; no clear D gene. V was cut by 5 bases and J by 0 bases, with 11 bases left in between. The germline V gene encodes CDR1 SGHVS and CDR2 FQNEAQ. The CDR3 contains 15 residues. The CDR3 coding sequence is TGTGCCAGCAGCCAAACGGGTCTCTCTGGAAACACCATATATTTT. It encodes CASSQTGLSGNTIYF.

This clone was seen just once. The chain recombines TRBV19 with TRBJ1-3, with D maybe TRBD1 (6 bases). V lost 5 bases and J 1 base, leaving 12 bases between the germline ends. CDR3 length equals 15 residues. Per the germline V gene, CDR1 is LNHDA and CDR2 is SQIVND (reference sequence). This chain's CDR3 is CASSRQGRSGNTIYF. The DNA of the CDR3 is TGTGCCAGTAGTCGGCAGGGGAGATCTGGAAACACCATATATTTT.

The rearrangement links TRBV11-3 to TRBJ2-1; D gene unclear. CDR1 SGHNT and CDR2 YENEEA come from the germline V gene. This CDR3 spans 13 amino acids. Trimming removed 3 bases from V and 7 bases from J, with 10 bases in between. The CDR3 DNA is TGTGCCAGCAGCTTTGGGTTGGGTAATGAGCAGTTCTTC. Its translation: CASSFGLGNEQFF.

CDR3: CASSFGAYYEQYF. CDR3 nucleotides: TGTGCCAGCAGTTTCGGGGCATACTACGAGCAGTACTTC. This chain uses TRBV27 with TRBJ2-7; either TRBD1 or TRBD2 may supply D (5 bases each). Trimming took 3 bases from V and 3 from J, leaving 9 bases between them. CDR1 is MNHEY and CDR2 is SMNVEV in the germline V gene (reference sequence). The CDR3 totals 13 residues.

The chain carries TRBV5-5 and TRBJ1-1, with 9 bases fitting TRBD1. Germline CDR1 reads SGHKS; CDR2 reads YYEKEE (reference sequence). This CDR3 comprises 14 residues. Trimming removed 5 bases from V and 0 bases from J; junction bases left unmatched: 2. Here the CDR3 reads CASRGQGMNTEAFF. The CDR3 region has the DNA TGTGCCAGCAGGGGACAGGGAATGAACACTGAAGCTTTCTTT. The variable domain in full, completed from reference TRBV5-5 and TRBJ1-1, reads DAGVTQSPTHLIKTRGQQVTLRCSPISGHKSVSWYQQVLGQGPQFIFQYYEKEERGRGNFPDRFSARQFPNYSSELNVNALLLGDSALYLCASRGQGMNTEAFFGQGTRLTVV.

The rearrangement links TRBV7-3 to TRBJ2-3; 13 bases align to TRBD2. Unmatched junction bases numbered 7, after V lost 4 bases and J lost 9 bases. The length of the CDR3 is 15 residues. CDR1 and CDR2 (germline): SGHTA, FQGTGA. CDR3 DNA sequence: TGTGCCAGCAGCTCGATTGGACTAGCGGGAGCGACGCAGTATTTT. This translates into CASSSIGLAGATQYF. Using reference TRBV7-3 and TRBJ2-3 for the parts outside the CDR3, the full variable domain is GAGVSQTPSNKVTEKGKYVELRCDPISGHTALYWYRQSLGQGPEFLIYFQGTGAADDSGLPNDRFFAVRPEGSVSTLKIQRTERGDSAVYLCASSSIGLAGATQYFGPGTRLTVL.

V is TRBV6-1 and J is TRBJ1-5; a possible D gene is TRBD1 (5 bases). Trimming shortened V by 6 bases and J by 2 bases, and 14 bases separated the two germline ends. Germline V CDR1 and CDR2: MNHNS, SASEGT. The CDR3 is 15 residues long. The CDR3 loop is CASRGVLGGNQPQHF. The DNA of the CDR3 is TGTGCCAGCAGGGGGGTCCTTGGAGGCAATCAGCCCCAGCATTTT.

The V gene is TRBV6-1, the J gene TRBJ2-7, with 11 bases that match TRBD2. The ends lost 6 bases at V and 3 bases at J; junction bases unmatched: 7. CDR1 is MNHNS and CDR2 is SASEGT in the germline V gene. The CDR3 is made up of 15 amino acids. In DNA form, the CDR3 reads TGTGCCAGCAGGTCACGCGGGACTAGCGGCTACGAGCAGTACTTC. It codes for CASRSRGTSGYEQYF.

The genes are TRBV28 and TRBJ2-7; the match to TRBD2 covers 9 bases. CDR3 size: 15 residues. Germline trimming cut 6 bases from V and 2 bases from J; bases unmatched to any gene: 8. The germline V gene has CDR1 MDHEN and CDR2 SYDVKM. Here the CDR3 DNA reads TGTGCCAGCAGCCCCCCAGCGGGAGGCACCTACGAGCAGTACTTC. Protein: CASSPPAGGTYEQYF.

The chain joins TRBV21-1 to TRBJ1-1; the table gives TRBD1 as D, unverified against the DNA. TRBV21-1 is described as a pseudogene. This CDR3 has 14 residues. CDR3 bases: TGTGCCAGCAGAGGGGGACAGATGAACACTGAAGCTTTCTTT. This translates into CASRGGQMNTEAFF.

The rearrangement links TRBV19 to TRBJ1-5; D may be TRBD1 (6 bases). Trimming took 4 bases from V and 5 from J, leaving 15 bases between them. The CDR3 has 15 amino acids. Germline-derived CDR1 and CDR2 are LNHDA and SQIVND (reference sequence). DNA for the CDR3: TGTGCCAGTAGTACCCTCGGGGGGGCATATCAGCCCCAGCATTTT. Its translation: CASSTLGGAYQPQHF. Variable domain in full (rest from reference TRBV19 and TRBJ1-5): DGGITQSPKYLFRKEGQNVTLSCEQNLNHDAMYWYRQDPGQGLRLIYYSQIVNDFQKGDIAEGYSVSREKKESFPLTVTSAQKNPTAFYLCASSTLGGAYQPQHFGDGTRLSIL.

V is TRBV7-8 and J is TRBJ2-3; 7 nucleotides match TRBD1. CDR3 length: 16 residues. J gave up 1 base and V 1 base, and 5 bases lay outside the gene matches. Germline loops: CDR1 SGHVS, CDR2 FQNEAQ. CDR3 nucleotide sequence: TGTGCCAGCAGCTTAGGACAGGGTAGGGGCACAGATACGCAGTATTTT. Residues: CASSLGQGRGTDTQYF.

CDR3 coding DNA: TGTGCCAGCAGCAAAAGGGGCAGGCCGTCCCCCTATGGCTACACCTTC. Translation gives CASSKRGRPSPYGYTF. This chain uses TRBV21-1 with TRBJ1-2; the table's TRBD1 call for D was not verified on the DNA. TRBV21-1 is a listed pseudogene. The CDR3 runs to 16 residues.

This sequence joins TRBV7-8 and TRBJ2-1, with D tentatively TRBD2 (6 bases). V lost 1 base and J lost 8, with 15 bases in between. Germline-derived CDR1 and CDR2 are SGHVS and FQNEAQ. The CDR3 is 15 residues long. The CDR3 sequence is CASSLGGRVADEQFF. The CDR3 DNA is TGTGCCAGCAGCTTAGGTGGCAGGGTAGCGGATGAGCAGTTCTTC.

The chain uses TRBV29-1 and TRBJ1-2; D unresolved. The germline CDR1 and CDR2 sequences are SQVTM and ANQGSEA. Trimming cost V 3 bases and J 1 base, with 15 bases left between them. This CDR3 comprises 15 residues. For the CDR3, the DNA is TGCAGCGTTGACGTATCCCGCCAGAGTAACTATGGCTACACCTTC. Amino acids: CSVDVSRQSNYGYTF.

The chain links TRBV2 to TRBJ2-1; 14 bases are a match to TRBD2. The CDR3 length is 17 residues. The V gene's germline CDR1 is SNHLY and CDR2 FYNNEI. Trimming at V came to 7 bases and at J to 8 bases, leaving 13 bases not matched to a gene. For the CDR3, the DNA is TGTGCCAGCAACCAACCTACCGGGACTAGCGGGAGTGATGAGCAGTTCTTC. Amino acids: CASNQPTGTSGSDEQFF.